This is a list of T cell receptor beta chains from one sample in a study of cytomegalovirus exposure and HLA in healthy donors. Only in-frame clones appear in the TCRdb table, and some are missing; sequencing was by immunoSEQ multiplex PCR. The specimen's table records 90,000 to 100,000 clones. Input material: PBMCs. The receptors were gathered from a woman in her twenties or thirties in good health and CMV-seronegative. Both conserved end residues are part of each CDR3. The D gene is left open where the match is weak.

j_call,v_call,d_call,cdr3_nt,cdr3_aa
TRBJ2-1,TRBV29-1,NA,TGCAGCGTCTGGACAGCGCAACACAATGAGCAGTTCTTC,CSVWTAQHNEQFF
TRBJ2-6,TRBV10-3,NA,TGTGCCATCAGAATTTCAGGGAACTCTGGGGCCAACGTCCTGACTTTC,CAIRISGNSGANVLTF
TRBJ2-2,TRBV19,NA,TGTGCCAGTAGTACCCGGACGGGAGCGAACACCGGGGAGCTGTTTTTT,CASSTRTGANTGELFF
TRBJ2-1,TRBV7-6,NA,TGTGCCAGCAGCCCAGGGGTTACGAGGTACAATGAGCAGTTCTTC,CASSPGVTRYNEQFF
TRBJ1-2,TRBV30,TRBD1,TGTGCCGGGGGACAGTTGATTAACTATGGCTACACCTTC,CAGGQLINYGYTF
TRBJ1-2,TRBV28,NA,TGTGCCAGCACCGTACAGGGTTATGGCTACACCTTC,CASTVQGYGYTF
TRBJ1-2,TRBV18,NA,TGTGCCAGCTCACCAGGGGCAGGTTCTAACTATGGCTACACCTTC,CASSPGAGSNYGYTF
TRBJ1-1,TRBV28,NA,TGTGCCAGCAGTTTCTCCAGGGAGAACACTGAAGCTTTCTTT,CASSFSRENTEAFF
TRBJ2-2,TRBV7-3,NA,TGTGCCAGCAGCTTAACAGGGGGAGACGGGGAGCTGTTTTTT,CASSLTGGDGELFF
TRBJ1-5,TRBV21-1,NA,TGTGCCAGCAGCAAATACCCGGGACAGGGAGGCCAGCCCCAGCATTTT,CASSKYPGQGGQPQHF
TRBJ1-2,TRBV7-2,TRBD1,TGTGCCAGCAGCTTAGCACAGGGGGCGGACTATGGCTACACCTTC,CASSLAQGADYGYTF
TRBJ2-7,TRBV12-5,TRBD1,TGTGCTAGTGGTTTGGCAGGGGGTGAGCAGTACTTC,CASGLAGGEQYF
TRBJ2-7,TRBV5-5,NA,TGTGCCAGCAGCTTTATCCGGGAGTCGTACGAGCAGTACTTC,CASSFIRESYEQYF
TRBJ1-6,TRBV4-1,TRBD1,TGCGCCAGCAGCCCCGTGGCAGGGGGATGGTCACCCCTCCACTTT,CASSPVAGGWSPLHF
TRBJ2-7,TRBV11-2,NA,TGTGCCAGCAGCTTAGATAGGGGGATACAGTACTTC,CASSLDRGIQYF
TRBJ2-1,TRBV6-6,NA,TGTGCCAGCACCAGGGTTGGGGCCTCCGTGAGTGAGCAGTTCTTC,CASTRVGASVSEQFF
TRBJ1-5,TRBV5-8,NA,TGTGCCAGCAGACGGGGATTCAATCAGCCCCAGCATTTT,CASRRGFNQPQHF
TRBJ2-5,TRBV28,NA,TGTGCCAGCAGTATTACACAGGGTGGTGAGACCCAGTACTTC,CASSITQGGETQYF
TRBJ2-7,TRBV6-1,TRBD1,TGTGCCAGCAGTGAATACGACAGGGTGGGGGAGCAGTACTTC,CASSEYDRVGEQYF
TRBJ2-1,TRBV29-1,NA,TGCAGCGTTGGACTAGCCTACAATGAGCAGTTCTTC,CSVGLAYNEQFF
TRBJ1-2,TRBV6-6,TRBD1,TGTGCCAGCAGGAAGACAGGGAGCAACTATGGCTACACCTTC,CASRKTGSNYGYTF
TRBJ1-6,TRBV5-6,TRBD1,TGTGCCAGCAGCTTTAACCGGGACAGGGGGTTTAATTCACCCCTCCACTTT,CASSFNRDRGFNSPLHF
TRBJ1-5,TRBV19,TRBD1,TGTGCCAGTAGTCCCCGAGGACAGGGAAATCAGCCCCAGCATTTT,CASSPRGQGNQPQHF
TRBJ2-3,TRBV4-1,TRBD2,TGCGCCAGCAGCCCGACCCAGCGGGGGGGTGCAGATACGCAGTATTTT,CASSPTQRGGADTQYF
TRBJ2-5,TRBV7-9,TRBD2,TGTGCCAGCAGCCTCGGTCGCGGGGGGGCTCGGGAGACCCAGTACTTC,CASSLGRGGARETQYF
TRBJ1-6,TRBV7-9,NA,TGTGCCAGCAGCTTAGAGGTGGGGAGTTCACCCCTCCACTTT,CASSLEVGSSPLHF
TRBJ2-5,TRBV7-9,NA,TGTGCCAGCAGCTTACGGGCAGGGGCATACCAAGAGACCCAGTACTTC,CASSLRAGAYQETQYF
TRBJ2-1,TRBV6-1,TRBD2,TGTGCCAGCAGCGACCTAGCGGGGGCGAACAATGAGCAGTTCTTC,CASSDLAGANNEQFF
TRBJ1-3,TRBV2,NA,TGTGCCAGCAGGGAGTCTGGAAACACCATATATTTT,CASRESGNTIYF
TRBJ2-5,TRBV4-1,TRBD2,TGCGCCAGCAGCCCGGGGCTAGCGGGGGGGCTGGAGACCCAGTACTTC,CASSPGLAGGLETQYF
TRBJ2-1,TRBV19,TRBD1,TGTGCCAGTAGTATAGGGGACAGGGGATACAATGAGCAGTTCTTC,CASSIGDRGYNEQFF
TRBJ1-4,TRBV5-1,NA,TGCGCCAGCAGCTTGGTAGGAGCAACTAATGAAAAACTGTTTTTT,CASSLVGATNEKLFF
TRBJ1-2,TRBV18,TRBD1,TGTGCCAGCTCACCAAGGACAGGGGAAGACTATGGCTACACCTTC,CASSPRTGEDYGYTF
TRBJ1-1,TRBV5-4,NA,TGTGCCAGCAGCCCGTCCCGGGGTACGAACACTGAAGCTTCCTTT,CASSPSRGTNTEASF
TRBJ2-3,TRBV13,NA,TGTGCCAGCAGCCATCAGGGAAAGGGGAGCACAGATACGCAGTATTTT,CASSHQGKGSTDTQYF
TRBJ2-6,TRBV28,NA,TGTGCCAGCACCCTGGGGGGCTCTGGGGCCAACGTCCTGACTTTC,CASTLGGSGANVLTF
TRBJ1-4,TRBV29-1,TRBD1,TGCAGCGTTGCAGGGGGTAATGAAAAACTGTTTTTT,CSVAGGNEKLFF
TRBJ2-3,TRBV5-8,NA,TGTGCCAGCAGCTTGGCCCGTGGGAGTGAAACAGATACGCAGTATTTT,CASSLARGSETDTQYF
TRBJ2-1,TRBV5-1,NA,TGCGCCAGCAGCAACTACTATGAGCAGTTCTTC,CASSNYYEQFF
TRBJ1-6,TRBV6-1,NA,TGTGCCAGCAGTCGGGACTCCTCGGATTCACTCCTCCACTTT,CASSRDSSDSLLHF
TRBJ1-1,TRBV19,NA,TGTGCCAGTAGTTGGGGGGGCGGCGTGAACACTGAAGCTTTCTTT,CASSWGGGVNTEAFF
TRBJ1-2,TRBV28,NA,TGTGCCAGCAGTTCTTTCCGGGTCGGCTATGGCTACACCTTC,CASSSFRVGYGYTF